The next 4 T cell receptor beta chains were all read from a single sample in a study of response to subunit inactivated influenza vaccine. MiXCR, applied by TCRdb to the RT-PCR reads, yields one record per CDR3 protein. The sample holds more than 450,000 distinct CDR3 sequences; about 11% are singletons and the top ten take roughly 11%. This same sample was also part of a study on T cells expressing NK-cell markers. Per that paper: Production of TCR beta cDNA relied on 5'RACE template switching with UMIs.

This sample comprised PBMCs from blood, obtained on the day of vaccination. These receptors all stem from a man between 45 and 60 years old who received an inactivated influenza vaccine.

The chain recombines TRBV3-1 with TRBJ1-2, with D possibly TRBD1 on 6 matching bases. The CDR3 is 15 amino acids. Germline loops: CDR1 LGHDT, CDR2 YNNKEL (reference sequence). V was shortened by 1 base and J by 7 bases, with 16 bases between the two germline ends. CDR3 coding DNA: TGTGCCAGCAGCCAAGCGGGACATGTTAGCGCTGGCTACACCTTC. Its protein is CASSQAGHVSAGYTF.

The genes are TRBV6-2 or TRBV6-3 and TRBJ2-1, with D hard to call. CDR1 and CDR2 from the germline V gene are MNHEY and SVGEGT. Trimming removed 6 bases at V and 4 bases at J, with 10 bases between. The CDR3 contains 13 residues. CDR3 DNA sequence: TGTGCCAGCAGCACCGGACCGTACAATGAGCAGTTCTTC. This translates into CASSTGPYNEQFF.

The rearrangement joins TRBV5-1 to TRBJ2-6; D perhaps matches TRBD1 (6 bases). Germline CDR1 reads SGHRS; CDR2 reads YFSETQ. The V end lost 3 bases, the J end lost 2 bases, and 9 bases lay between the germline ends. CDR3 size: 15 residues. CDR3 coding DNA: TGCGCCAGCAGCTCCACAGGGACTGGGGCCAACGTCCTGACTTTC. Encoded protein: CASSSTGTGANVLTF. The whole variable domain, remainder taken from reference TRBV5-1 and TRBJ2-6, is KAGVTQTPRYLIKTRGQQVTLSCSPISGHRSVSWYQQTPGQGLQFLFEYFSETQRNKGNFPGRFSGRQFSNSRSEMNVSTLELGDSALYLCASSSTGTGANVLTFGAGSRLTVL.

This clonotype was detected only a few times. This chain links TRBV28 with TRBJ1-1, with unresolved D. V was trimmed by 5 bases and J by 9 bases, leaving 13 bases between them. CDR1 and CDR2 from the germline V gene are MDHEN and SYDVKM. CDR3 length: 12 amino acids. The CDR3 DNA reads as TGTGCCAGCAGTACTCTTAAACACAAAGCTTTCTTT. This encodes CASSTLKHKAFF.